There are a few counts of the clone carrying this T cell receptor beta chain. These data belong to a study of spatial heterogeneity in lung cancer. The V gene's germline CDR1 is SQVTM and CDR2 ANQGSEA. The CDR3 sequence is 11 residues long. Unmatched junction bases numbered 11, after V lost 6 bases and J lost 16 bases. The time point is: blood at routine non-recurrence follow-up after resection. The input material, whole RNA from tumor, nontumor lung or frozen PBMC, was sequenced unsorted. The presence of a unique molecular identifier marked each TCR cDNA molecule. TCRdb independently ran MiXCR on the 5' RACE reads; one entry per CDR3 protein. The table has some 35,000 distinct CDR3 sequences, roughly 8% seen once; the top ten hold 9.4%.

The genes are TRBV29-1 and TRBJ2-1; 8 bases are shared with TRBD1. The clonotype comes from a male donor with early-stage non-small cell lung cancer. This sample comprised PBMCs, obtained at follow-up. The CDR3 region has the DNA TGCAGCGTAGGATGGGACAGGAAGAACTTCTTC. It is translated as CSVGWDRKNFF.